This T cell receptor (beta chain) was sequenced during a study of CD8+ T cells in alopecia areata. Treatment defined: oral pan-JAK inhibitor, 5-10 mg twice daily. CDR1 and CDR2 (germline): GTSNPN, SVGIG (reference sequence). The CDR3 runs 13 residues. The V gene lost 2 bases and the J gene lost 2 bases, with 10 bases spanning the gap. Extracted from the samples, RNA was reverse transcribed into cDNA to serve as the sequencing template. This table comes from immunoSEQ multiplex PCR, and its TCRdb copy is limited to in-frame clones, with some not included. The sample carries around 100,000 clones, 50% to 75% recorded once.

This TCR came from a human donor with alopecia areata. Sample: CD8+ T cells sorted from blood, taken at week 24, from a patient treated with tofacitinib. This chain uses TRBV30 with TRBJ2-7; a weak D match, TRBD1 (5 bases). The CDR3 DNA sequence: TGTGCCTGGAGTCAAGACAGAGCCTACGAGCAGTACTTC. Translating it yields CAWSQDRAYEQYF.